The TCR beta chain under discussion was sequenced for a study of patients and donors after allogeneic stem cell transplantation. This clonotype has a handful of counts. TCRdb reprocessed the RT-PCR reads with MiXCR, giving one entry per CDR3 protein. The table shows about 960,000 distinct CDR3 sequences, with roughly 17% occurring only once. The germline V and J ends were trimmed by 2 bases and 4 bases, with 12 bases remaining between them. Germline V lookup: CDR1 MNHEY, CDR2 SVGEGT. CDR3 length: 14 residues. Sequenced: blood, either unsorted or a sorted T cell fraction (not recorded which). The sequence was obtained from a human donor who was either an allogeneic HSCT recipient or a stem cell or donor lymphocyte infusion donor (not recorded which). It is not recorded whose cells these are; they may come from a transplant donor. The chain links TRBV6-2 or TRBV6-3 to TRBJ2-7; the D is unclear. Here the CDR3 DNA reads TGTGCCAGCAGTTACCCAAACGACGGATACGAGCAGTACTTC. Translated, it gives CASSYPNDGYEQYF.